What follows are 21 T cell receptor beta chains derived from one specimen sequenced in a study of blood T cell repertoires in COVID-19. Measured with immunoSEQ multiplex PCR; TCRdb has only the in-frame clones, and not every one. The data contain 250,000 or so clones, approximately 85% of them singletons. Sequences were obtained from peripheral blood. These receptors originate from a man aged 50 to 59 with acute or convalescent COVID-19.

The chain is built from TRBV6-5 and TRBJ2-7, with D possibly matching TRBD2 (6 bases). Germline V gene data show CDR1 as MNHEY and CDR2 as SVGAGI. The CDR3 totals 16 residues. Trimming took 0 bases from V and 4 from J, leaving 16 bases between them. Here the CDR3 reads CASSYSSLGTFYEQYF. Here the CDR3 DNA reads TGTGCCAGCAGTTACTCGAGCCTCGGGACTTTTTACGAGCAGTACTTC.

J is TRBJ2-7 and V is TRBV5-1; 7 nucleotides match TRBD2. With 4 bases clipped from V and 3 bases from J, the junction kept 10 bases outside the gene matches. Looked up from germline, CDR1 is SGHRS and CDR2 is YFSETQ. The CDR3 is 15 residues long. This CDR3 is CASSLWEGRGYEQYF. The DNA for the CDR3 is TGCGCCAGCAGCCTGTGGGAGGGCCGGGGCTACGAGCAGTACTTC.

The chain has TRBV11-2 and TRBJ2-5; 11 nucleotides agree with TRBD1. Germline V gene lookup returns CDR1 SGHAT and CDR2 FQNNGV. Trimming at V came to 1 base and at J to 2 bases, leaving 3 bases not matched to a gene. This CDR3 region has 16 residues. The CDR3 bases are TGTGCCAGCAGCTTAGGGGACAGGGGGTGGCAAGAGACCCAGTACTTC. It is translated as CASSLGDRGWQETQYF.

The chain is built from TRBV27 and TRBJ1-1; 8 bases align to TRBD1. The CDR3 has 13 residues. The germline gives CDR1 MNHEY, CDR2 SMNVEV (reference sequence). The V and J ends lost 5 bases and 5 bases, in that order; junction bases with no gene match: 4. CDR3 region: CASSVTGETEAFF. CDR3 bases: TGTGCCAGCAGTGTGACAGGGGAGACTGAAGCTTTCTTT.

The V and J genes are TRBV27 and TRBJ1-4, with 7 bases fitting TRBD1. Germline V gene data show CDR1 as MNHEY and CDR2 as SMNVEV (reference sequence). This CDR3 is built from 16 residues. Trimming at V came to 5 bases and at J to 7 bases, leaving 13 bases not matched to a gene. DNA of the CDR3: TGTGCCAGCAGTAGGGACAGATTTAGCCTTACTGAAAAACTGTTTTTT. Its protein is CASSRDRFSLTEKLFF.

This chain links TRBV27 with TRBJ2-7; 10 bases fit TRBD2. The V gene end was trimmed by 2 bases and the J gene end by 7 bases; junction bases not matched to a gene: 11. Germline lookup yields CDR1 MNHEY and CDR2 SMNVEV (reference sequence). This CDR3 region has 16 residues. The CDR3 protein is CASSLISSGRSWEQYF. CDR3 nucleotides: TGTGCCAGCAGTTTAATATCTAGCGGGAGAAGTTGGGAGCAGTACTTC.

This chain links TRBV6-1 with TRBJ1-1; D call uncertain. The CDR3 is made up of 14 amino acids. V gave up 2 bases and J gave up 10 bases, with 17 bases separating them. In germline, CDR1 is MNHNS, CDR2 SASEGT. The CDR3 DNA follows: TGTGCCAGCAGTGAACGACTCGTGGTAGTATTAGCTTTCTTT. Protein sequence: CASSERLVVVLAFF.

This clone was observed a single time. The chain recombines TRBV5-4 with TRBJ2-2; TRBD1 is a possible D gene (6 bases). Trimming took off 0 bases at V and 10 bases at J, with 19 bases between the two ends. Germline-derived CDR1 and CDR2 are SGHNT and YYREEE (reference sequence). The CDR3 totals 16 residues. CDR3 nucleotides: TGTGCCAGCAGCTTGGATATTAGGGACACTTGGGAGGAGCTGTTTTTT. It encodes CASSLDIRDTWEELFF.

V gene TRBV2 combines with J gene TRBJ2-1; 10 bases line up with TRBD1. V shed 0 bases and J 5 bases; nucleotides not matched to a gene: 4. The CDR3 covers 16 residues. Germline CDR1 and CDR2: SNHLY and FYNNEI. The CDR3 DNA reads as TGTGCCAGCAGTGAAGCGCTTGGGACAGGGGACAATGAGCAGTTCTTC. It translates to CASSEALGTGDNEQFF.

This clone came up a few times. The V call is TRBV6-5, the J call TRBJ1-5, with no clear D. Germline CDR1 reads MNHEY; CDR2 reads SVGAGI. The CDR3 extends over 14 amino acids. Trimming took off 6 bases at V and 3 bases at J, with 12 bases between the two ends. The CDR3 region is CASSTDTNNQPQHF. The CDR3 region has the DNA TGTGCCAGCAGCACCGACACAAACAATCAGCCCCAGCATTTT.

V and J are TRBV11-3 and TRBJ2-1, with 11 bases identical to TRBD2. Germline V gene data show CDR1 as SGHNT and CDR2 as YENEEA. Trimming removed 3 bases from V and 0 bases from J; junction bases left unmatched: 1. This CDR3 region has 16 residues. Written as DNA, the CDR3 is TGTGCCAGCAGCTTCGGGACTAGCGGCTCCTACAATGAGCAGTTCTTC. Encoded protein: CASSFGTSGSYNEQFF.

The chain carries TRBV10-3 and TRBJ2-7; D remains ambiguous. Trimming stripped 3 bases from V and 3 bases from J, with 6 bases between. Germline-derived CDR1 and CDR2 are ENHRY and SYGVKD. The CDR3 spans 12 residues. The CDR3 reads CAISDRFYEQYF. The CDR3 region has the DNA TGTGCCATCAGTGACAGGTTCTACGAGCAGTACTTC.

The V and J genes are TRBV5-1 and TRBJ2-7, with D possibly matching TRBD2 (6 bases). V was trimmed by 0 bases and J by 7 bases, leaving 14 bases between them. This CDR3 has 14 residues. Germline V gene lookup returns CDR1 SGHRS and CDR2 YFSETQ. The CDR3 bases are TGCGCCAGCAGCTTGGCCCCGGGAGTCGGGGAGCAGTACTTC. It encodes CASSLAPGVGEQYF.

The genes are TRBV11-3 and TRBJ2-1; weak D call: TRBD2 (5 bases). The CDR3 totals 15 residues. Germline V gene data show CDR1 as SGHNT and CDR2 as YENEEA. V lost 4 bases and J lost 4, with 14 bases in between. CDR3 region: CASSYDLAMYNEQFF. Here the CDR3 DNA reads TGTGCCAGCAGCTATGATCTAGCTATGTACAATGAGCAGTTCTTC.

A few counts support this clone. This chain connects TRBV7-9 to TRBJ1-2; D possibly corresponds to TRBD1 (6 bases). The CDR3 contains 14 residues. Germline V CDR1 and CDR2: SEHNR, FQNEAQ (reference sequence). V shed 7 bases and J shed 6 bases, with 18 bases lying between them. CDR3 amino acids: CASTLRGAGDGYTF. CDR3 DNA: TGTGCCAGCACCCTGAGAGGGGCAGGGGATGGCTACACCTTC.

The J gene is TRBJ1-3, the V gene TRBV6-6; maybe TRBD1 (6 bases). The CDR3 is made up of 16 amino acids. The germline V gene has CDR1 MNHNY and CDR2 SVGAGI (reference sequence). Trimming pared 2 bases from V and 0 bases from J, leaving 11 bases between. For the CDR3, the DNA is TGTGCCAGCAGTTACACACAGGGAAGCTCTGGAAACACCATATATTTT. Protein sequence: CASSYTQGSSGNTIYF.

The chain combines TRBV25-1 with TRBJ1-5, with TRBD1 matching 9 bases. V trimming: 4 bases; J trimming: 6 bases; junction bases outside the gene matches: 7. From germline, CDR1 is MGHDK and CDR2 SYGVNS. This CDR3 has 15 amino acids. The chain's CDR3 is CASSGGTGTGQPQHF. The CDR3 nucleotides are TGTGCCAGCAGTGGGGGGACAGGGACGGGTCAGCCCCAGCATTTT.

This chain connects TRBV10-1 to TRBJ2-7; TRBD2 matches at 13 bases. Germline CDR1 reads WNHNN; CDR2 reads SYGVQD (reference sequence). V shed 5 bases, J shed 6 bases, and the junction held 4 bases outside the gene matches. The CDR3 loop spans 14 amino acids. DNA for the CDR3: TGCGCCAGCAGTAAAGGACTAGCGGGAGCCGAGCAGTACTTC. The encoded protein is CASSKGLAGAEQYF.

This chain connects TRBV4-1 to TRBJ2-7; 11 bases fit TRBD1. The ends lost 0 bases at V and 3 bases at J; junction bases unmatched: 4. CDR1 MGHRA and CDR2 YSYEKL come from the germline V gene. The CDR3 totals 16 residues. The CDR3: CASSQDVGTGGYEQYF. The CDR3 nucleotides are TGCGCCAGCAGCCAAGATGTGGGGACAGGGGGCTACGAGCAGTACTTC.

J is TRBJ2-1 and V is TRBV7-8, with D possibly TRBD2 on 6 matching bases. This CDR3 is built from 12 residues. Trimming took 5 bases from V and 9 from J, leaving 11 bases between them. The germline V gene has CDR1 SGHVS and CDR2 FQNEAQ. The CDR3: CASSQNGGEQFF. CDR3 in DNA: TGTGCCAGCAGCCAAAACGGGGGTGAGCAGTTCTTC.

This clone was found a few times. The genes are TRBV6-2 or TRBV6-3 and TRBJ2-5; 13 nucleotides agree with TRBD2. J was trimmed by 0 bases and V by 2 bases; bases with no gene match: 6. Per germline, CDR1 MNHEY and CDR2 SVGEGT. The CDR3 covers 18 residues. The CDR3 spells CASSYGTSGVKYQETQYF. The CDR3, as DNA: TGTGCCAGCAGTTACGGGACTAGCGGGGTAAAGTACCAAGAGACCCAGTACTTC.